This T cell receptor (beta chain) was captured in a study of post-analysis software for immune sequencing data. A word on this clonotype: The antigen is undetermined.

The J segment lost 13 bases and the V segment lost 4 bases, leaving 6 bases of the junction unmatched. The germline CDR1 and CDR2 sequences are SNHLY and FYNNEI. CDR3 length: 12 residues. Whole-study results and caveats: F-measure co-clustering was strong for batch-matched samples. Patients had higher frequencies than controls of a few TRBV segments, including TRBV5-6, TRBV5-1 and TRBV20-1. Controls' normalized Chao1 diversity significantly exceeded that of multiple sclerosis patients.

Researchers reported that TCR beta cDNA libraries carried unique molecular identifiers. Roughly 490,000 cDNA molecules came from about 1 to 10 million T cells. TCRdb itself ran the PCR reads through MiXCR, one entry per CDR3 protein. Altogether about 200,000 distinct CDR3 sequences are present, approximately 29% being singletons, with the ten largest covering approximately 3%. The rearrangement links TRBV2 to TRBJ2-2, with 7 bases aligning to TRBD1. This sequence was found in a girl aged 2-17 years with multiple sclerosis. Input material: blood. The DNA for the CDR3 is TGTGCCAGCAGTGCCACAGGGGTTGTGCTGTTTTTT. Protein product: CASSATGVVLFF. Full variable domain (rest looked up from reference TRBV2 and TRBJ2-2): EPEVTQTPSHQVTQMGQEVILRCVPISNHLYFYWYRQILGQKVEFLVSFYNNEISEKSEIFDDQFSVERPDGSNFTLKIRSTKLEDSAMYFCASSATGVVLFFGEGSRLTVL.